The clone carrying this T cell receptor (beta chain) was seen at least ten times. Diagnostic assessment was based on clinical symptoms, serum thyroxine and TRAb, thyroid ultrasound and orbital computed tomography. The data belong to a study of T cells in Graves' hyperthyroidism and ophthalmopathy. Amplification targeted TCR beta CDR3 regions from RNA transcripts. The HTBI primer set served for first-round RT-PCR of the TCR CDR3. TCRdb independently ran MiXCR on the multiplex PCR reads; one entry per CDR3 protein. The sample has about 260,000 distinct CDR3 sequences, 25% seen once. The CDR3 is 15 residues long. Germline assignment: CDR1 SEHNR and CDR2 FQNEAQ (reference sequence). The V end lost 5 bases, the J end lost 5 bases, and 16 bases lay between the germline ends.

J is TRBJ1-5 and V is TRBV7-9; perhaps TRBD1 as D (6 bases). Material: blood. The sequence was obtained from a man aged 40-49 years with Graves' hyperthyroidism that later progressed to Graves' ophthalmopathy. The CDR3 DNA reads TGTGCCAGCAGCCCGACAGGAGGGGGGGATCAGCCCCAGCATTTT. Its translation: CASSPTGGGDQPQHF.